This paragraph covers one TCR beta chain sequence. There are 13 residues in the CDR3. The germline CDR1 and CDR2 sequences are SGHRS and YFSETQ. V lost 3 bases, J lost 5 bases, and 11 bases lay in between. The sample is drawn from a study of T cell responses to AZD1222 COVID-19 vaccine. The table came from immunoSEQ multiplex PCR; TCRdb's copy has only in-frame clones and leaves some out. Of 90,000 to 100,000 clones detected, roughly 83% appear once; the ten largest clones hold 11% to 15%. The specimen was peripheral blood, collected 28 days after the second AZD1222 dose. The chain joins TRBV5-1 to TRBJ1-2; the D gene is possibly TRBD1 (6 bases). This receptor was obtained from an adult who received the AZD1222 COVID-19 vaccine. The CDR3: CASSSGQSYGYTF. The CDR3 bases are TGCGCCAGCAGCTCAGGACAGTCGTATGGCTACACCTTC.